A single TCR beta chain is shown here with its context. These data are taken from a study of blood T cell repertoires in COVID-19. On the study more broadly: The United States, Italy and Spain were the sources of the acute and convalescent COVID-19 samples. From T cells, B-cell-depleted T cells, or PBMCs came the material, which was cDNA or gDNA.

The repertoire was sequenced with immunoSEQ multiplex PCR; TCRdb's copy has only in-frame clones and lacks some. The sample yields about 15,000 clones, 75% to 90% seen once. Germline trimming cut 3 bases from V and 8 bases from J; bases unmatched to any gene: 7. Germline V lookup: CDR1 GTSNPN, CDR2 SVGIG (reference sequence). The CDR3 totals 13 residues. The rearrangement uses TRBV30 and TRBJ1-1; TRBD1 aligns across 9 bases. The sequence was obtained from a human donor in a cohort sampled during active COVID-19. Specimen: peripheral blood. CDR3 nucleotides: TGTGCCTGGAGGGGACAGGGTTTGTTGGAAGCTTTCTTT. This translates into CAWRGQGLLEAFF.